This TCR beta chain was obtained from a study of shared clonotypes between healthy human individuals (dated by TCRdb to about 2020). Background on the whole study: A couple of women and three men aged 18 to 49 years were included in the cohort. Per donor, three plates each were used for CD4 naive and CD4 memory, two for CD8 naive, and one for CD8 memory. The study deeply sequenced blood TCR repertoires of five healthy adults to estimate repertoire size and the extent of clonotype sharing between individuals. To increase sequencing depth and limit assay-specific biases, TCR repertoire library preparation and sequencing were carried out by different laboratories using diverse techniques. Per donor, leukapheresis produced somewhere between about 0.9 and 9.5 billion PBMCs.

Using the deep immunoSEQ assay, TCR CDR3 regions were amplified from genomic DNA by multiplex PCR. For each cell subset, the extracted genomic DNA was distributed evenly across all wells of several immunoSEQ 96-well plates, and each plate served as one replicate. For sorted subsets, approximately 200 ng of genomic DNA, equivalent to 25,000 to 35,000 T cell genomes, went into each replicate PCR. Purified libraries were measured with a Qubit 3.0 fluorometer, size-checked on a Bioanalyzer 2100, and measured again with the KAPA Library Quantification kit. Every immunoSEQ 96-well plate was sequenced on a dedicated single-read 150-cycle Illumina NextSeq 550 flow cell. In the paper's pipeline: Because the immunoSEQ output held only junctional sequences and lacked quality scores, the filtering could not match the filtering applied to full-length reads. To assign V/J genes and CDR3, sequences were annotated against IMGT germline references using PyIR, a Python wrapper for IgBLAST v1.9. Reads were removed for weak V/J assignments (E-value above 1e-6), missing CDR3, stop codons, out-of-frame junctions, or ambiguous translated residues. V3J clonotypes were defined by identical inferred V gene, J gene, and CDR3 amino acid sequence. To compute the percentage overlap between repertoires, the number of shared unique clonotypes was divided by the size of the smaller repertoire. RTK rarefaction, the Chao1 estimator, and Recon v2.1 estimates of unobserved clonotypes were used to assess repertoire richness. Generation probabilities for all TCRbeta clonotypes obtained by the gDNA method from a handful of donors were computed using OLGA. Here the immuneACCESS table is served through TCRdb, limited to in-frame sequences with V and J called. Missing clones are a known gap in these copies; in checked studies unresolved V genes cover under half, and the rest lacks a known reason. The DNA was the basis for D and trimming; V, J and clone size are from that table. The sample table holds approximately 720,000 clones, of which 92% were seen once. Of the sample, nearly 25% is held by the ten largest clones.

Paper-wide results and their limitations: Sampling was restricted to blood, and TCR repertoires in tissues likely differ from the TCR repertoires found in blood. Naive subsets generally had larger estimated clonotype richness than memory subsets did. Compared with non-shared clonotypes, clonotypes shared by all four sorted-subset donors had higher generation probabilities. Because the study included only a small number of donors, the genetic and exposure-history diversity represented was limited. Sharing across several donors was observed for approximately 5% of naive CD4, less than 4% of naive CD8, 2% to 2.5% of memory CD4, and around 0.4% of memory CD8 clonotypes. Pairwise subsampling led to the expectation that sequencing depth would affect the degree of clonotype sharing among donors. Rarefaction of sorted-subset datasets indicated incomplete sequencing despite the large sequencing depth.

V ends up 8 bases short and J 1 base short, with an unmatched junction base count of 10. The CDR3, from cysteine to phenylalanine, totals 15 residues. Only the CDR3 DNA stays, 45 bases, in frame from base 1. The germline V gene (reference sequence) supplies CDR1 SEHNR and CDR2 FQNEAQ. CD8 naive samples consisted of CD45RO-negative cells that were positively selected for CCR7, yielding a CD45RA+CCR7+ population without TemRA cells. Donors were healthy HIV-negative adults with no recently reported acute infections or vaccinations. Every donor was a Caucasian adult residing in Nashville, Tennessee, USA. Blood was obtained by leukapheresis, after which PBMCs were separated by Ficoll-Histopaque density gradient centrifugation and cryopreserved in liquid nitrogen vapor phase. Purity and quantity of every magnetically sorted T cell population were checked by analytical flow cytometry. From each sorted fraction, genomic DNA was isolated and quantified by UV absorbance on a Nanodrop 2000c.

Details on this clone: Its binding antigen is unknown. One base away there is no much larger clone; base qualities are not given.

Specimen: naive CD8+ T cells sorted from blood. The intended sense of this specimen's cell subset or site label: CD45RA+CCR7+. This chain is built from TRBV7-9 and TRBJ2-5; 7 bases in the middle match TRBD1. The TCR was taken from a man aged 30 to 45 in good health. The DNA reads TGTGCCAGCTCCTCCCAAAGGGACAGCCAAGAGACCCAGTACTTC. Translated, it gives CASSSQRDSQETQYF.